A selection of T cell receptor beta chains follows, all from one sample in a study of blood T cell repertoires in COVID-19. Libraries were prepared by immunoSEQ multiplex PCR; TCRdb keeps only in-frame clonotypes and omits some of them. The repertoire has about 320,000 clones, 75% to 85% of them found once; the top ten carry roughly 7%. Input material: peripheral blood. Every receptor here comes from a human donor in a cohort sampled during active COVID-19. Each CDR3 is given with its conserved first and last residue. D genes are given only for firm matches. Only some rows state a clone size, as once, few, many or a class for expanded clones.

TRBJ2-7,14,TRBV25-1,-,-,CASSDGSLTYEQYF,TGTGCCAGCAGTGACGGGAGTTTAACCTACGAGCAGTACTTC
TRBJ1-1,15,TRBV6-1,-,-,CASSEIREVYTEAFF,TGTGCCAGCAGTGAGATCAGGGAGGTGTATACTGAAGCTTTCTTT
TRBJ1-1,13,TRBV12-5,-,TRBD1,CASGLENRGLAFF,TGTGCTAGTGGTTTGGAAAACAGGGGGCTAGCTTTCTTT
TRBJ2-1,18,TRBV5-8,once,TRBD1,CASSSYGTGVFSYNEQFF,TGTGCCAGCAGCTCGTATGGTACAGGGGTCTTCTCCTACAATGAGCAGTTCTTC
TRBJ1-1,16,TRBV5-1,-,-,CASSPRATMMNTEAFF,TGCGCCAGCAGCCCCAGGGCCACTATGATGAACACTGAAGCTTTCTTT
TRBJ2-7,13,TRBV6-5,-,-,CASRDGGGYEQYF,TGTGCCAGCAGAGACGGTGGAGGTTACGAGCAGTACTTC
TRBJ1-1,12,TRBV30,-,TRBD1,CAWSIQGNEAFF,TGTGCCTGGAGTATACAGGGGAATGAAGCTTTCTTT
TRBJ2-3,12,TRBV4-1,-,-,CASSHVEDTQYF,TGCGCCAGCAGCCACGTAGAGGATACGCAGTATTTT
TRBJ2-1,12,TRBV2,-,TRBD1,CARGTVVNEQFF,TGTGCCAGAGGGACAGTGGTCAATGAGCAGTTCTTC
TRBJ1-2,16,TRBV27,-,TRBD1,CASSPLPGQGNYGYTF,TGTGCCAGCAGTCCACTTCCGGGACAGGGTAACTATGGCTACACCTTC
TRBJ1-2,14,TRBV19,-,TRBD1,CASSVQGVNYGYTF,TGTGCCAGTAGTGTACAGGGGGTGAACTATGGCTACACCTTC
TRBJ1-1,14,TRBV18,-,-,CASSPWQRNTEAFF,TGTGCCAGCTCACCATGGCAGCGAAACACTGAAGCTTTCTTT
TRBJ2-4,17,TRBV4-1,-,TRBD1,CASSQPTGDGAKNIQYF,TGCGCCAGCAGCCAACCTACAGGGGACGGGGCCAAAAACATTCAGTACTTC
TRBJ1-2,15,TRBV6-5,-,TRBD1,CASSYGTGGGYGYTF,TGTGCCAGCAGTTACGGGACAGGCGGAGGCTATGGCTACACCTTC
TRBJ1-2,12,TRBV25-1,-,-,CASNGAEYGYTF,TGTGCCAGCAATGGGGCTGAATATGGCTACACCTTC
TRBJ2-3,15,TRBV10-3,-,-,CAISRDPSGTDTQYF,TGTGCCATCAGTAGGGACCCAAGCGGGACAGATACGCAGTATTTT
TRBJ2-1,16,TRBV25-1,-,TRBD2,CASSEELGEGYNEQFF,TGTGCCAGCAGTGAAGAGTTAGGGGAGGGGTACAATGAGCAGTTCTTC
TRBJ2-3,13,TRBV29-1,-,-,CSVAGGITDTQYF,TGCAGCGTTGCCGGCGGAATAACAGATACGCAGTATTTT
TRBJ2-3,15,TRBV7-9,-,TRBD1,CASNKEGARGDTQYF,TGTGCCAGCAACAAAGAGGGGGCGAGGGGAGATACGCAGTATTTT
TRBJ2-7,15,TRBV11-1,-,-,CASSPPIRGSHEQYF,TGTGCCAGCAGCCCACCGATTAGGGGGTCTCACGAGCAGTACTTC
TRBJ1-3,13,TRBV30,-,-,CASGGGFGNTIYF,TGTGCCTCGGGTGGGGGGTTTGGAAACACCATATATTTT
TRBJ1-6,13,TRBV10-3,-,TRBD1,CAIRGQGDSPLHF,TGTGCCATCAGGGGACAGGGGGACTCACCCCTCCACTTT
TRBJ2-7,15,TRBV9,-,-,CASSLTDRTSYEQYF,TGTGCCAGCAGCCTCACTGACAGGACCTCCTACGAGCAGTACTTC
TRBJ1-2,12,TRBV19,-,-,CASSIPGGGYTF,TGTGCCAGTAGTATCCCCGGGGGTGGCTACACCTTC
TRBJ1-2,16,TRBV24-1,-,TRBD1,CATSDHGTGASYGYTF,TGTGCCACCAGTGATCATGGGACAGGGGCGTCCTATGGCTACACCTTC
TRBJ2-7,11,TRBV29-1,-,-,CSWRTGYEQYF,TGCAGCTGGCGGACTGGCTACGAGCAGTACTTC
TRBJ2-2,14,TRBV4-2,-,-,CASSPSDPPGELFF,TGTGCCAGCAGCCCATCCGACCCGCCGGGAGAGCTGTTTTTT
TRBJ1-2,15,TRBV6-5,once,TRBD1,CASSSSGTGVFGYTF,TGTGCCAGCAGTTCATCCGGGACAGGGGTTTTTGGCTACACCTTC
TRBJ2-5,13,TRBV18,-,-,CASSPSGEETQYF,TGTGCCAGCTCACCATCAGGGGAAGAGACCCAGTACTTC
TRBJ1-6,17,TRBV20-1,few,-,CSASAGFMSSYNSPLHF,TGCAGTGCTAGTGCGGGATTTATGAGCTCCTATAATTCACCCCTCCACTTT
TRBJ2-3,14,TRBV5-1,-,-,CASSLTAGGDTQYF,TGCGCCAGCAGCCTCACCGCCGGAGGAGATACGCAGTATTTT
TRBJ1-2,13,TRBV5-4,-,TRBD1,CASSAGQVYGYTF,TGTGCCAGCAGTGCTGGACAGGTCTATGGCTACACCTTC
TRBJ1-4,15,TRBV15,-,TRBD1,CATSSRQGLNEKLFF,TGTGCCACCAGCAGTAGACAGGGGCTTAATGAAAAACTGTTTTTT
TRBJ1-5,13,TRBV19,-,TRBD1,CASNRGRGQPQHF,TGTGCCAGTAATAGGGGGCGCGGGCAGCCCCAGCATTTT
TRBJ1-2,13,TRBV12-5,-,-,CASGLTEKYGYTF,TGTGCTAGTGGTCTGACAGAAAAATATGGCTACACCTTC
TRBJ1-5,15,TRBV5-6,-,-,CASSLNGQLNQPQHF,TGTGCCAGCAGCTTGAACGGACAACTAAATCAGCCCCAGCATTTT
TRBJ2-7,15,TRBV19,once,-,CASSPRTEPIYEQYF,TGTGCCAGTAGTCCCCGGACAGAGCCTATCTACGAGCAGTACTTC
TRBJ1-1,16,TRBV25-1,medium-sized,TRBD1,CASSDPGTEPNTEAFF,TGTGCCAGCAGTGACCCCGGGACAGAACCGAACACTGAAGCTTTCTTT
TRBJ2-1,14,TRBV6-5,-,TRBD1,CASRRTGVYNEQFF,TGTGCCAGCAGACGGACAGGGGTTTACAATGAGCAGTTCTTC
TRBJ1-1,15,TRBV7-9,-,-,CASSLLRPGKTEAFF,TGTGCCAGCAGCTTACTTCGGCCAGGGAAGACTGAAGCTTTCTTT
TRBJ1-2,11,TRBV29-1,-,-,CSATNNYGYTF,TGCAGCGCCACAAATAACTATGGCTACACCTTC
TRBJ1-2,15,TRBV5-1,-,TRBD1,CASSSGQGANYGYTF,TGCGCCAGCAGCTCGGGACAGGGAGCTAACTATGGCTACACCTTC
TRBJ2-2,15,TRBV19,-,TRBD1,CASSLDRGNTGELFF,TGTGCCAGTAGTCTCGACAGGGGGAACACCGGGGAGCTGTTTTTT
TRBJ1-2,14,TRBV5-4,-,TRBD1,CASGSGTGRYGYTF,TGTGCCAGCGGTTCCGGGACAGGGCGGTATGGCTACACCTTC